Listed here are 26 T cell receptor beta chains from one sample, sequenced in a study of CD8+ T cells in alopecia areata. Extracted RNA was reverse transcribed into cDNA, the sequencing template. Sequenced by immunoSEQ multiplex PCR; TCRdb stores in-frame clones only, minus some. This sample has around 150,000 clones, with around 57% found just once. Input material: CD4+ T cells sorted from blood. The receptors were gathered from a human donor in good health.

On this clone: The sample contains more than one DNA sequence encoding this CDR3. V and J are TRBV30 and TRBJ1-1, with D unresolved. With 2 bases removed from V and 1 base from J, the gap between germline ends came to 8 bases. Germline CDR1 GTSNPN, CDR2 SVGIG (reference sequence). The CDR3 consists of 13 residues. CDR3 in DNA: TGTGCCTGGAGTAGCTCCCGGAACACTGAAGCTTTCTTT. This codes for CAWSSSRNTEAFF.

The J gene is TRBJ1-4, the V gene TRBV4-1; no reliable D call. V lost 1 base to trimming and J lost 4 bases, with 7 bases between them. Looked up from germline, CDR1 is MGHRA and CDR2 is YSYEKL. The CDR3 is 14 residues long. DNA of the CDR3: TGCGCCAGCAGCCAAGGGTATAATAATGAAAAACTGTTTTTT. Its translation: CASSQGYNNEKLFF.

The gene calls are TRBV6-5 and TRBJ1-1, with a possible D match to TRBD1 (5 bases). CDR1 is MNHEY, CDR2 SVGAGI, per germline. This CDR3 is 13 amino acids long. Trimming left V 2 bases short and J 6 bases short, with 10 bases between. This CDR3 reads CASSYRQGAEAFF. The CDR3 region has the DNA TGTGCCAGCAGTTACCGGCAGGGCGCTGAAGCTTTCTTT.

The rearrangement joins TRBV7-3 to TRBJ2-1; D ambiguous. Trimming removed 1 base at V and 6 bases at J, with 4 bases between. Per the germline V gene, CDR1 is SGHTA and CDR2 is FQGTGA. This CDR3 is 12 amino acids long. CDR3: CASSLNPNEQFF. For the CDR3, the DNA is TGTGCCAGCAGCTTAAACCCCAATGAGCAGTTCTTC. The whole variable domain, remainder taken from reference TRBV7-3 and TRBJ2-1, is GAGVSQTPSNKVTEKGKYVELRCDPISGHTALYWYRQSLGQGPEFLIYFQGTGAADDSGLPNDRFFAVRPEGSVSTLKIQRTERGDSAVYLCASSLNPNEQFFGPGTRLTVL.

At least ten counts were recorded for this clone. The chain employs TRBV28 and TRBJ1-3, with D hard to call. Germline CDR1 MDHEN, CDR2 SYDVKM. The CDR3 consists of 12 residues. V gave up 3 bases and J gave up 7 bases, with 7 bases separating them. The CDR3: CASSLGMNTIYF. CDR3 nucleotides: TGTGCCAGCAGTTTGGGGATGAACACCATATATTTT.

A word on this clone: Sequence at one end of the junction differs from germline and may be a read error. The chain carries TRBV6-5 and TRBJ2-1; D unclear. There are 13 residues in the CDR3. CDR1 is MNHEY and CDR2 is SVGAGI in the germline V gene. The CDR3 reads CASSYSFGQPQVF. In nucleotides, the CDR3 is TGTGCCAGCAGTTACTCGTTTGGGCAGCCCCAGGTCTTC.

This clone was counted only a few times. The V gene is TRBV29-1, the J gene TRBJ1-1; maybe TRBD1 (5 bases). Deletions cut 0 bases from V and 11 bases from J, with 19 bases between. The CDR3 length is 14 residues. The germline V gene has CDR1 SQVTM and CDR2 ANQGSEA. CDR3 loop: CSVEDRRAGVLAFF. DNA for the CDR3: TGCAGCGTTGAAGATCGGCGGGCGGGGGTTTTGGCTTTCTTT. Based on the CDR3 plus reference TRBV29-1 and TRBJ1-1, the full variable domain is SAVISQKPSRDICQRGTSLTIQCQVDSQVTMMFWYRQQPGQSLTLIATANQGSEATYESGFVIDKFPISRPNLTFSTLTVSNMSPEDSSIYLCSVEDRRAGVLAFFGQGTRLTVV.

This sequence joins TRBV7-2 and TRBJ1-2; D is undetermined. Germline CDR1 is SGHTA and CDR2 is FQGNSA. Trimming shortened V by 2 bases and J by 5 bases, and 9 bases separated the two germline ends. The CDR3 runs to 13 residues. Here the CDR3 DNA reads TGTGCCAGCAGCTTAAGGGCCGCGTATGGCTACACCTTC. Protein: CASSLRAAYGYTF.

V gene TRBV23-1 combines with J gene TRBJ2-1; no definite D call. TRBV23-1 is an open reading frame, and its role is uncertain. The CDR3 runs 14 residues. Trimming took 3 bases from V and 2 from J, leaving 8 bases between them. The CDR3 DNA reads as TGCGCCAGCAGTCAGACGGTTCCCTACAATGAGCAGTTCTTC. Translation: CASSQTVPYNEQFF.

This clone was observed a few times. The J gene is TRBJ2-1, the V gene TRBV6-4; TRBD2 is a possible D gene (6 bases). V was pared by 0 bases and J by 2 bases, with 8 bases between. Germline V lookup: CDR1 MRHNA, CDR2 SNTAGT. This CDR3 spans 15 amino acids. The CDR3 bases are TGTGCCAGCAGTGACTCTAGCGGAGCCTACAATGAGCAGTTCTTC. Residues: CASSDSSGAYNEQFF.

The table lists this clone with a few counts. The CDR3 coding sequence is TGCAGCGTTGACCAGATCCCCGGGGATACGCAGTATTTT. As protein: CSVDQIPGDTQYF. This chain uses TRBV29-1 with TRBJ2-3; the D is unclear. Per the germline V gene, CDR1 is SQVTM and CDR2 is ANQGSEA. V was pared by 3 bases and J by 6 bases, with 13 bases between. The CDR3 is 13 residues long.

Notes on this clone: The same CDR3 arises from other DNA sequences in this sample as well. The rearrangement links TRBV29-1 to TRBJ2-7, with D perhaps TRBD1 (6 bases). This CDR3 contains 12 residues. V was cut by 6 bases and J by 4 bases, with 13 bases left in between. The germline gives CDR1 SQVTM, CDR2 ANQGSEA. Here the CDR3 DNA reads TGCAGCGTCGAGGGTCAGGGGTACGAGCAGTACTTC. It is translated as CSVEGQGYEQYF.

The chain couples TRBV4-1 to TRBJ2-3; D not certain. This CDR3 has 11 residues. Trimming removed 1 base from V and 7 bases from J, with 3 bases in between. CDR1 and CDR2 from the germline V gene are MGHRA and YSYEKL. The DNA of the CDR3 is TGCGCCAGCAGCCAAGCAAATACGCAGTATTTT. Translation: CASSQANTQYF.

This clone has more than one count but fewer than ten. V usage is TRBV4-1 and J usage is TRBJ1-5; TRBD1 matches at 8 bases. The J segment lost 7 bases and the V segment lost 4 bases, leaving 12 bases of the junction unmatched. CDR1 MGHRA and CDR2 YSYEKL come from the germline V gene. CDR3 size: 16 residues. The CDR3 region is CASSPQQGGSRQPQHF. The CDR3 DNA reads as TGCGCCAGCAGCCCTCAACAGGGGGGGTCGCGGCAGCCCCAGCATTTT.

This chain uses TRBV2 with TRBJ2-1; TRBD2 might be the D (6 bases). This CDR3 spans 16 amino acids. Trimming pared 6 bases from V and 6 bases from J, leaving 21 bases between. Germline-derived CDR1 and CDR2 are SNHLY and FYNNEI. In nucleotides, the CDR3 is TGTGCCAGCAGGGAACCGGGACTCCAATACTTCAATGAGCAGTTCTTC. This codes for CASREPGLQYFNEQFF.

This sequence joins TRBV7-8 and TRBJ2-5; 7 bases line up with TRBD1. V lost 5 bases and J lost 3; bases outside the gene matches: 6. The CDR3 loop spans 14 amino acids. CDR1 and CDR2 from the germline V gene are SGHVS and FQNEAQ. The CDR3 bases are TGTGCCAGCAGCCCACAGGGGCGAAAAGAGACCCAGTACTTC. As protein: CASSPQGRKETQYF. The variable domain in full, with the rest retrieved from reference TRBV7-8 and TRBJ2-5, is GAGVSQSPRYKVAKRGQDVALRCDPISGHVSLFWYQQALGQGPEFLTYFQNEAQLDKSGLPSDRFFAERPEGSVSTLKIQRTQQEDSAVYLCASSPQGRKETQYFGPGTRLLVL.

The V and J genes are TRBV5-6 and TRBJ1-2, with D hard to call. The V end lost 0 bases, the J end lost 8 bases, and 5 bases lay between the germline ends. CDR3 length: 11 amino acids. Germline CDR1 SGHDT, CDR2 YYEEEE. The CDR3 DNA reads as TGTGCCAGCAGCTTGGATGGGGGCTACACCTTC. Translated, it gives CASSLDGGYTF.

This clone was detected only a few times. The V and J genes are TRBV6-5 and TRBJ2-3; D unclear. CDR3 length: 16 residues. Germline V CDR1 and CDR2: MNHEY, SVGAGI. The V and J ends lost 4 bases and 1 base respectively, with 15 bases between them. CDR3: CASSFSPTARTDTQYF. Written as DNA, the CDR3 is TGTGCCAGCAGTTTCTCCCCAACTGCCCGCACAGATACGCAGTATTTT.

This clone was counted only a few times. CDR3 sequence: CASGYTGELFF. The CDR3 DNA is TGTGCCAGCGGGTACACCGGGGAGCTGTTTTTT. The gene calls are TRBV2 and TRBJ2-2; D is unresolved. The CDR3 consists of 11 residues. Germline CDR1 reads SNHLY; CDR2 reads FYNNEI. Between the trimmed V and J ends, which lost 8 bases and 3 bases, there was a span of 4 bases. The whole variable domain, filled in from reference TRBV2 and TRBJ2-2, reads EPEVTQTPSHQVTQMGQEVILRCVPISNHLYFYWYRQILGQKVEFLVSFYNNEISEKSEIFDDQFSVERPDGSNFTLKIRSTKLEDSAMYFCASGYTGELFFGEGSRLTVL.

The chain joins TRBV29-1 to TRBJ2-7, with D tentatively TRBD2 (5 bases). The CDR3 totals 14 residues. V gave up 5 bases and J gave up 4 bases, with 18 bases separating them. Per germline, CDR1 SQVTM and CDR2 ANQGSEA. As DNA, the CDR3 is TGCAGCGTTTCCGGCCACAAAGGAGGATACGAGCAGTACTTC. It translates to CSVSGHKGGYEQYF.

The V call is TRBV29-1, the J call TRBJ2-7; 9 bases are a match to TRBD2. CDR1 is SQVTM, CDR2 ANQGSEA, per germline. Trimming cost V 4 bases and J 5 bases; bases outside gene matches: 12. This CDR3 is built from 15 residues. CDR3 region: CSVGPNSGSEHEQYF. CDR3 nucleotides: TGCAGCGTTGGTCCCAATAGCGGGAGTGAACACGAGCAGTACTTC.

This clone was seen more than once but under ten times. The genes are TRBV10-3 and TRBJ1-5; unclear D gene. This CDR3 has 13 amino acids. Germline V gene data show CDR1 as ENHRY and CDR2 as SYGVKD. The germline V and J ends were trimmed by 3 bases and 0 bases, with 3 bases remaining between them. The CDR3 protein is CAISEISNQPQHF. CDR3 coding DNA: TGTGCCATCAGTGAAATTAGCAATCAGCCCCAGCATTTT.

There are many counts of this clone. The chain joins TRBV19 to TRBJ2-1; 7 positions match TRBD2. The CDR3 runs 13 residues. V shed 5 bases and J 3 bases; nucleotides not matched to a gene: 1. Germline V gene lookup returns CDR1 LNHDA and CDR2 SQIVND (reference sequence). This chain's CDR3 is CASSWTSYNEQFF. In DNA, the CDR3 is TGTGCCAGTAGTTGGACTAGCTACAATGAGCAGTTCTTC.

This clone appeared a few times. The J gene is TRBJ2-1, the V gene TRBV11-2, with 9 bases that match TRBD1. Looked up from germline, CDR1 is SGHAT and CDR2 is FQNNGV. CDR3 length equals 15 residues. Trimming cost V 4 bases and J 3 bases; bases outside gene matches: 4. CDR3 loop: CASSWLGQGYNEQFF. Written as DNA, the CDR3 is TGTGCCAGCAGCTGGCTGGGACAGGGCTACAATGAGCAGTTCTTC.

The CDR3 reads CASSEDRSPQPQHF. The CDR3, as DNA: TGTGCCAGCAGTGAGGACAGGTCACCTCAGCCCCAGCATTTT. The rearrangement joins TRBV2 to TRBJ1-5; TRBD1 matches 7 bases. The CDR3 has 14 amino acids. The V and J ends lost 3 bases and 6 bases, in that order; junction bases with no gene match: 5. Germline assignment: CDR1 SNHLY and CDR2 FYNNEI.

The rearrangement joins TRBV29-1 to TRBJ1-4; no clear D gene. The CDR3 is made up of 12 amino acids. Germline assignment: CDR1 SQVTM and CDR2 ANQGSEA. Between the trimmed V and J ends, which lost 4 bases and 3 bases, there was a span of 6 bases. Written as DNA, the CDR3 is TGCAGCGTTGGCCGGGCTAATGAAAAACTGTTTTTT. Protein sequence: CSVGRANEKLFF. The entire variable domain, with the rest obtained from reference TRBV29-1 and TRBJ1-4, is as follows: SAVISQKPSRDICQRGTSLTIQCQVDSQVTMMFWYRQQPGQSLTLIATANQGSEATYESGFVIDKFPISRPNLTFSTLTVSNMSPEDSSIYLCSVGRANEKLFFGSGTQLSVL.